The 31 T cell receptor beta chains below were found in one sample sequenced in a study of cytomegalovirus exposure and HLA in healthy donors. PCR employed 60 Vbeta and 13 Jbeta primers. TCRdb keeps only in-frame clones here, not all; method: immunoSEQ multiplex PCR. The data contain 180,000 or so clones, around four fifths of them singletons. Sequencing input: PBMCs. These receptors were collected from a female donor in good health and CMV-seronegative.

This clone has only a few counts. The identical CDR3 is also encoded by other nucleotide sequences in the sample. The chain carries TRBV19 and TRBJ2-5; TRBD1 agrees at 9 bases. The CDR3 has 15 amino acids. From germline, CDR1 is LNHDA and CDR2 SQIVND (reference sequence). The ends lost 3 bases at V and 5 bases at J; junction bases unmatched: 7. DNA of the CDR3: TGTGCCAGTAGTATTCCCGGGACAGGGCGGGAGACCCAGTACTTC. Protein product: CASSIPGTGRETQYF.

The genes are TRBV30 and TRBJ1-2; 9 positions agree with TRBD1. CDR3 length: 13 amino acids. With 0 bases clipped from V and 13 bases from J, the junction kept 9 bases outside the gene matches. Germline V CDR1 and CDR2: GTSNPN, SVGIG (reference sequence). The DNA for the CDR3 is TGTGCCTGGAGTGTACTTGGGACAGGGTTGGGCACCTTC. Translated: CAWSVLGTGLGTF.

With regard to this clone: The same CDR3 can be traced to other DNA sequences in this sample. CDR3 amino acids: CASSPTGSGANVLTF. CDR3 sequence (DNA): TGTGCCAGCAGTCCGACGGGGTCTGGGGCCAACGTCCTGACTTTC. The chain employs TRBV28 and TRBJ2-6, with D possibly TRBD2 on 5 matching bases. Germline-derived CDR1 and CDR2 are MDHEN and SYDVKM. Trimming removed 5 bases at V and 1 base at J, with 9 bases between. There are 15 residues in the CDR3.

This clone appeared a single time. The chain couples TRBV30 to TRBJ2-1, with 10 bases matching TRBD2. CDR1 GTSNPN and CDR2 SVGIG come from the germline V gene (reference sequence). The CDR3 consists of 16 residues. The trim removed 8 bases at V and 0 bases at J, leaving 10 bases unmatched. The CDR3 here is CAGRLAGHSSYNEQFF. CDR3 nucleotide sequence: TGTGCCGGCAGACTAGCGGGCCATAGCTCCTACAATGAGCAGTTCTTC.

This clone has just a few counts. V is TRBV5-1 and J is TRBJ1-2; 7 bases are shared with TRBD1. CDR3 length: 13 residues. Losses at the gene ends were 1 base for V and 7 bases for J; bases not matched to a gene: 4. Germline lookup yields CDR1 SGHRS and CDR2 YFSETQ. The CDR3 nucleotides read TGCGCCAGCAGCTTGACGACAGGGTTTGGCTACACCTTC. Protein sequence: CASSLTTGFGYTF.

Only one count was recorded for this clone. This sequence joins TRBV7-2 and TRBJ2-5, with D maybe TRBD2 (6 bases). The better agreement between TRBJ2-7 and the DNA end casts doubt on the J call. From germline, CDR1 is SGHTA and CDR2 FQGNSA. The CDR3 is made up of 14 amino acids. Here the CDR3 DNA reads TGTGCCAGCAGCTTAGACGGGGAGGCCTACGAGCAGTACTTC. It yields the protein CASSLDGEAYEQYF.

On this clone itself: At one boundary the junction diverges from the germline segment, which might be a read error. This chain links TRBV6-5 with TRBJ2-7; TRBD1 agrees at 9 bases. Per the germline V gene, CDR1 is MNHEY and CDR2 is SVGAGI. The CDR3 sequence is 13 residues long. The CDR3 region is CASSYSRTGDTDF. The CDR3 nucleotides read TGTGCCAGCAGTTACTCGAGGACAGGGGATACGGACTTC.

Note on this clone: The junction departs from germline at one end; a sequencing error may be responsible. The chain uses TRBV7-9 and TRBJ1-5, with D perhaps matching TRBD1 (6 bases). CDR3 length equals 14 residues. Per germline, CDR1 SEHNR and CDR2 FQNEAQ (reference sequence). CDR3 sequence reads: CSSSFGQSNQPQHF. The CDR3 DNA reads as TGTTCCAGCAGCTTCGGACAGAGCAATCAGCCCCAGCATTTT.

The chain links TRBV7-2 to TRBJ2-5, with 7 bases that match TRBD2. The V gene's germline CDR1 is SGHTA and CDR2 FQGNSA. The CDR3 loop spans 13 amino acids. V was clipped by 8 bases and J by 2 bases; unmatched bases: 5. CDR3: CASGRGRQETQYF. CDR3 nucleotide sequence: TGTGCCAGCGGGCGGGGGAGGCAAGAGACCCAGTACTTC. The entire variable domain, with the rest obtained from reference TRBV7-2 and TRBJ2-5, is as follows: GAGVSQSPSNKVTEKGKDVELRCDPISGHTALYWYRQSLGQGLEFLIYFQGNSAPDKSGLPSDRFSAERTGGSVSTLTIQRTQQEDSAVYLCASGRGRQETQYFGPGTRLLVL.

This chain connects TRBV19 to TRBJ2-6; D might be TRBD1 (5 bases). This CDR3 contains 20 residues. Per the germline V gene, CDR1 is LNHDA and CDR2 is SQIVND (reference sequence). The V end was cut by 6 bases, the J end by 0 bases, with 24 bases between. The DNA of the CDR3 is TGTGCCAGTAGGGTTCAGGGAAAGTTCGGACCAAACTCTGGGGCCAACGTCCTGACTTTC. Translating it yields CASRVQGKFGPNSGANVLTF.

This sequence joins TRBV9 and TRBJ1-1, with 7 bases fitting TRBD1. The CDR3 extends over 14 amino acids. V was pared by 4 bases and J by 1 base, with 4 bases of the junction left unmatched. The germline V gene has CDR1 SGDLS and CDR2 YYNGEE. DNA for the CDR3: TGTGCCAGCAGCTCCCGACAGGGGAACACTGAAGCTTTCTTT. Translated, it gives CASSSRQGNTEAFF. Variable domain in full (rest from reference TRBV9 and TRBJ1-1): DSGVTQTPKHLITATGQRVTLRCSPRSGDLSVYWYQQSLDQGLQFLIQYYNGEERAKGNILERFSAQQFPDLHSELNLSSLELGDSALYFCASSSRQGNTEAFFGQGTRLTVV.

The chain has TRBV18 and TRBJ1-2; D unresolved. The CDR3 runs 14 residues. Germline V lookup: CDR1 KGHSH, CDR2 LQKENI. The V end lost 3 bases, the J end lost 3 bases, and 11 bases lay between the germline ends. CDR3 bases: TGTGCCAGCTCACCGGTCCAAGCGGACTATGGCTACACCTTC. As protein: CASSPVQADYGYTF.

This clone was recorded once. The chain recombines TRBV18 with TRBJ2-7; TRBD2 aligns across 11 bases. The CDR3 is 16 amino acids. With 2 bases clipped from V and 7 bases from J, the junction kept 10 bases outside the gene matches. CDR1 KGHSH and CDR2 LQKENI come from the germline V gene. CDR3 residues: CASSPSSTSGDLEQYF. In nucleotides, the CDR3 is TGTGCCAGCTCACCAAGCTCGACTAGCGGGGATTTGGAGCAGTACTTC.

The chain employs TRBV7-2 and TRBJ2-7; TRBD2 is a possible D gene (5 bases). Trimming shortened V by 3 bases and J by 0 bases, and 9 bases separated the two germline ends. Germline assignment: CDR1 SGHTA and CDR2 FQGNSA. CDR3 length: 14 amino acids. CDR3 nucleotide sequence: TGTGCCAGCAGCTTGAGAGGGATCTCCTACGAGCAGTACTTC. Its translation: CASSLRGISYEQYF.

V gene TRBV7-3 combines with J gene TRBJ1-2; the match to TRBD1 covers 7 bases. This CDR3 is 13 amino acids long. The germline gives CDR1 SGHTA, CDR2 FQGTGA. V gave up 5 bases and J gave up 3 bases; unmatched junction bases: 3. The CDR3 is CASSPGQYYGYTF. The CDR3 DNA is TGTGCCAGCAGCCCGGGACAGTACTATGGCTACACCTTC.

This chain connects TRBV10-3 to TRBJ1-4, with unresolved D. Germline assignment: CDR1 ENHRY and CDR2 SYGVKD. The V end lost 4 bases, the J end lost 6 bases, and 12 bases lay between the germline ends. The CDR3 length is 14 residues. The CDR3 region has the DNA TGTGCCATCAGTGGTAAGGGAGAAGATGAAAAACTGTTTTTT. Protein sequence: CAISGKGEDEKLFF.

This clone appeared a few times. This sequence joins TRBV28 and TRBJ2-5; 8 bases align to TRBD1. Germline V gene data show CDR1 as MDHEN and CDR2 as SYDVKM. V shed 5 bases and J 5 bases; nucleotides not matched to a gene: 4. The CDR3 is 13 residues long. The CDR3 region has the DNA TGTGCCAGCAGTCCCAGGGGGCGGGAGACCCAGTACTTC. This encodes CASSPRGRETQYF.

The chain has TRBV28 and TRBJ1-4; 7 bases line up with TRBD1. Germline lookup yields CDR1 MDHEN and CDR2 SYDVKM. CDR3 length: 14 residues. After removal of 5 bases from V and 8 bases from J, the junction contained 8 bases not matched to a gene. CDR3 in amino acids: CASSTPGQKEKLFF. The CDR3 DNA sequence: TGTGCCAGCAGTACCCCGGGACAGAAAGAAAAACTGTTTTTT.

The chain couples TRBV27 to TRBJ1-1; D is possibly TRBD1 (5 bases). The CDR3 contains 14 residues. Germline lookup yields CDR1 MNHEY and CDR2 SMNVEV (reference sequence). Trimming shortened V by 3 bases and J by 4 bases, and 12 bases separated the two germline ends. The CDR3 protein is CASSFSGGGTEAFF. Here the CDR3 DNA reads TGTGCCAGCAGTTTCTCGGGGGGAGGCACTGAAGCTTTCTTT.

The chain links TRBV5-1 to TRBJ1-1; TRBD1 might be the D (6 bases). The CDR3 extends over 14 amino acids. Trimming stripped 3 bases from V and 3 bases from J, with 12 bases between. Germline CDR1 reads SGHRS; CDR2 reads YFSETQ. CDR3 amino acids: CASSSEEGDTEAFF. Here the CDR3 DNA reads TGCGCCAGCAGCTCTGAAGAGGGGGACACTGAAGCTTTCTTT.

This clone was seen a few times. The chain combines TRBV7-5 with TRBJ1-3; TRBD1 is the table's D call and was not checked against the DNA. TRBV7-5 is recorded as a pseudogene. This CDR3 has 18 residues. The CDR3 region has the DNA TGTGTCAGAAGCTTAGAAAACAGCACTCAAAGCTCTGGAAACACCATATATTTT. It is translated as CVRSLENSTQSSGNTIYF.

V and J are TRBV30 and TRBJ1-2, with 7 bases that match TRBD1. Germline V gives CDR1 GTSNPN, CDR2 SVGIG (reference sequence). There are 15 residues in the CDR3. Germline trimming cut 1 base from V and 4 bases from J; bases unmatched to any gene: 9. In DNA form, the CDR3 reads TGTGCCTGGAGTGCCCCCTACAGGGGCGGCTATGGCTACACCTTC. It translates to CAWSAPYRGGYGYTF.

The gene calls are TRBV30 and TRBJ2-7; TRBD1 might be the D (7 bases). Germline V CDR1 and CDR2: GTSNPN, SVGIG (reference sequence). Trimming left V 3 bases short and J 2 bases short, with 17 bases between. The CDR3 is made up of 15 amino acids. The CDR3 is CAWSLPGGTPYEQYF. The CDR3 bases are TGTGCCTGGAGCCTTCCAGGGGGGACTCCCTACGAGCAGTACTTC.

V usage is TRBV2 and J usage is TRBJ2-1; a weak D match, TRBD2 (5 bases). CDR3 length: 12 residues. Germline CDR1 and CDR2: SNHLY and FYNNEI. V was trimmed by 11 bases and J by 10 bases, leaving 18 bases between them. CDR3 sequence: CAPGVRAGEQFF. DNA for the CDR3: TGTGCCCCCGGGGTCCGGGCTGGCGAGCAGTTCTTC. The whole variable domain, remainder taken from reference TRBV2 and TRBJ2-1, is EPEVTQTPSHQVTQMGQEVILRCVPISNHLYFYWYRQILGQKVEFLVSFYNNEISEKSEIFDDQFSVERPDGSNFTLKIRSTKLEDSAMYFCAPGVRAGEQFFGPGTRLTVL.

The V gene is TRBV18, the J gene TRBJ1-1; D gene uncertain. The CDR3 is 14 residues long. V lost 1 base and J lost 2, with 8 bases in between. From germline, CDR1 is KGHSH and CDR2 LQKENI. The CDR3 region has the DNA TGTGCCAGCTCACCACAGGAGTTTAACACTGAAGCTTTCTTT. It codes for CASSPQEFNTEAFF.

The chain has TRBV7-6 and TRBJ2-5; possibly TRBD2 for D (8 bases). CDR1 and CDR2 (germline): SGHVS, FNYEAQ. CDR3 length equals 16 residues. Trimming stripped 0 bases from V and 5 bases from J, with 16 bases between. The CDR3 protein is CASSLAGTRGPETQYF. In DNA, the CDR3 is TGTGCCAGCAGCTTAGCAGGGACTAGGGGGCCGGAGACCCAGTACTTC.

The chain links TRBV19 to TRBJ2-7, with D possibly TRBD1 on 5 matching bases. CDR1 and CDR2 from the germline V gene are LNHDA and SQIVND (reference sequence). The V and J ends lost 6 bases and 2 bases respectively, with 20 bases between them. This CDR3 is built from 16 residues. CDR3 loop: CASSPSWGGQTYEQYF. The CDR3 coding sequence is TGTGCCAGTAGCCCAAGTTGGGGCGGACAAACCTACGAGCAGTACTTC.

This clone occurred once. The rearrangement links TRBV5-1 to TRBJ2-7; D gene unclear. The length of the CDR3 is 11 residues. Germline-derived CDR1 and CDR2 are SGHRS and YFSETQ. Trimming pared 1 base from V and 5 bases from J, leaving 4 bases between. The CDR3 reads CASSLTDEQYF. In nucleotides, the CDR3 is TGCGCCAGCAGCTTGACAGACGAGCAGTACTTC.

The chain carries TRBV18 and TRBJ2-2, with a possible D match to TRBD2 (6 bases). The V and J ends lost 4 bases and 7 bases respectively, with 13 bases between them. CDR1 KGHSH and CDR2 LQKENI come from the germline V gene. There are 14 residues in the CDR3. CDR3 sequence (DNA): TGTGCCAGCTCACGAGGGACTCGCGGCGGGGAGCTGTTTTTT. Translating it yields CASSRGTRGGELFF.

This clone has only one observation. This chain links TRBV7-2 with TRBJ1-2, with TRBD1 as a possible D gene (6 bases). CDR3 size: 15 residues. Germline lookup yields CDR1 SGHTA and CDR2 FQGNSA. The germline V and J ends were trimmed by 2 bases and 2 bases, with 12 bases remaining between them. The CDR3: CASSLRDTLNYGYTF. In DNA form, the CDR3 reads TGTGCCAGCAGCTTAAGGGACACGTTAAACTATGGCTACACCTTC.

V and J are TRBV4-2 and TRBJ2-2; a weak D match, TRBD1 (5 bases). Germline V gene data show CDR1 as LGHNA and CDR2 as YNFKEQ. Trimming pared 4 bases from V and 3 bases from J, leaving 6 bases between. The CDR3 is made up of 13 amino acids. As DNA, the CDR3 is TGTGCCAGCAGCCTCAGGGACACCGGGGAGCTGTTTTTT. Amino acid sequence: CASSLRDTGELFF.